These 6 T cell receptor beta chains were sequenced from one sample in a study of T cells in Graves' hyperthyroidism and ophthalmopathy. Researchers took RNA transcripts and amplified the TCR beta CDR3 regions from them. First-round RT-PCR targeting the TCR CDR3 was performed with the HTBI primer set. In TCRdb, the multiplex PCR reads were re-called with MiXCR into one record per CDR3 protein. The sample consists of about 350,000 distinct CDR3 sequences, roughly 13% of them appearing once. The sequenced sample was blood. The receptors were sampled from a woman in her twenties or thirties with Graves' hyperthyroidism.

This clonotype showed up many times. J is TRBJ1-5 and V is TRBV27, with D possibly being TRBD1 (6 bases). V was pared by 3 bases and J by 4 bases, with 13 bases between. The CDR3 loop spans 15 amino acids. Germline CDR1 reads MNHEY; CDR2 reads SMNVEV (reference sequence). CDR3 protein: CASSLTQGWNQPQHF. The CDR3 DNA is TGTGCCAGCAGTTTGACCCAGGGGTGGAATCAGCCCCAGCATTTT.

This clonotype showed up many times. CDR3 bases: TGTGCCATCTCCCAAAGCGGCTACGAGCAGTACTTC. Residues: CAISQSGYEQYF. J is TRBJ2-7 and V is TRBV28; TRBD2 might be the D (5 bases). Between the trimmed V and J ends, which lost 10 bases and 3 bases, there was a span of 13 bases. The CDR3 sequence is 12 residues long. Germline V gives CDR1 MDHEN, CDR2 SYDVKM.

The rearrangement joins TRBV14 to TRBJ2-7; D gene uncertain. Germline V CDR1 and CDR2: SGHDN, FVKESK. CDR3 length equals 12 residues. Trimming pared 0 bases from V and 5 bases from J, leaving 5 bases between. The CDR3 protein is CASSQEWNEQYF. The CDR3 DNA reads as TGTGCCAGCAGCCAAGAGTGGAACGAGCAGTACTTC.

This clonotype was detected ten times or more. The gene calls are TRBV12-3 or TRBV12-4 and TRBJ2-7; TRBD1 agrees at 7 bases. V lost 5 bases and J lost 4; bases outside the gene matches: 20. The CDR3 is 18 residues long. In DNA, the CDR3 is TGTGCCAGCAGTAAGCGGACGGGTACGAGGGACAGAGGTTACGAGCAGTACTTC. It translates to CASSKRTGTRDRGYEQYF.

The CDR3 nucleotides read TGTGCCAGTAGCAAAGGGACAGCTCTTGAAGCTTTCTTT. Residues: CASSKGTALEAFF. V gene TRBV19 combines with J gene TRBJ1-1; 7 bases map to TRBD1. Germline assignment: CDR1 LNHDA and CDR2 SQIVND (reference sequence). The V gene end was trimmed by 6 bases and the J gene end by 7 bases; junction bases not matched to a gene: 8. There are 13 residues in the CDR3.

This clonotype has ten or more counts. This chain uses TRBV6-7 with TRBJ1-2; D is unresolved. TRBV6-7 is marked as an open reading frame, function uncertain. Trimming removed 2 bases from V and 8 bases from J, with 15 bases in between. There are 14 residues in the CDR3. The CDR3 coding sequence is TGTGCCAGCAGTTACCCATCTTACCACCGGGGCTACACCTTC. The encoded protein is CASSYPSYHRGYTF.